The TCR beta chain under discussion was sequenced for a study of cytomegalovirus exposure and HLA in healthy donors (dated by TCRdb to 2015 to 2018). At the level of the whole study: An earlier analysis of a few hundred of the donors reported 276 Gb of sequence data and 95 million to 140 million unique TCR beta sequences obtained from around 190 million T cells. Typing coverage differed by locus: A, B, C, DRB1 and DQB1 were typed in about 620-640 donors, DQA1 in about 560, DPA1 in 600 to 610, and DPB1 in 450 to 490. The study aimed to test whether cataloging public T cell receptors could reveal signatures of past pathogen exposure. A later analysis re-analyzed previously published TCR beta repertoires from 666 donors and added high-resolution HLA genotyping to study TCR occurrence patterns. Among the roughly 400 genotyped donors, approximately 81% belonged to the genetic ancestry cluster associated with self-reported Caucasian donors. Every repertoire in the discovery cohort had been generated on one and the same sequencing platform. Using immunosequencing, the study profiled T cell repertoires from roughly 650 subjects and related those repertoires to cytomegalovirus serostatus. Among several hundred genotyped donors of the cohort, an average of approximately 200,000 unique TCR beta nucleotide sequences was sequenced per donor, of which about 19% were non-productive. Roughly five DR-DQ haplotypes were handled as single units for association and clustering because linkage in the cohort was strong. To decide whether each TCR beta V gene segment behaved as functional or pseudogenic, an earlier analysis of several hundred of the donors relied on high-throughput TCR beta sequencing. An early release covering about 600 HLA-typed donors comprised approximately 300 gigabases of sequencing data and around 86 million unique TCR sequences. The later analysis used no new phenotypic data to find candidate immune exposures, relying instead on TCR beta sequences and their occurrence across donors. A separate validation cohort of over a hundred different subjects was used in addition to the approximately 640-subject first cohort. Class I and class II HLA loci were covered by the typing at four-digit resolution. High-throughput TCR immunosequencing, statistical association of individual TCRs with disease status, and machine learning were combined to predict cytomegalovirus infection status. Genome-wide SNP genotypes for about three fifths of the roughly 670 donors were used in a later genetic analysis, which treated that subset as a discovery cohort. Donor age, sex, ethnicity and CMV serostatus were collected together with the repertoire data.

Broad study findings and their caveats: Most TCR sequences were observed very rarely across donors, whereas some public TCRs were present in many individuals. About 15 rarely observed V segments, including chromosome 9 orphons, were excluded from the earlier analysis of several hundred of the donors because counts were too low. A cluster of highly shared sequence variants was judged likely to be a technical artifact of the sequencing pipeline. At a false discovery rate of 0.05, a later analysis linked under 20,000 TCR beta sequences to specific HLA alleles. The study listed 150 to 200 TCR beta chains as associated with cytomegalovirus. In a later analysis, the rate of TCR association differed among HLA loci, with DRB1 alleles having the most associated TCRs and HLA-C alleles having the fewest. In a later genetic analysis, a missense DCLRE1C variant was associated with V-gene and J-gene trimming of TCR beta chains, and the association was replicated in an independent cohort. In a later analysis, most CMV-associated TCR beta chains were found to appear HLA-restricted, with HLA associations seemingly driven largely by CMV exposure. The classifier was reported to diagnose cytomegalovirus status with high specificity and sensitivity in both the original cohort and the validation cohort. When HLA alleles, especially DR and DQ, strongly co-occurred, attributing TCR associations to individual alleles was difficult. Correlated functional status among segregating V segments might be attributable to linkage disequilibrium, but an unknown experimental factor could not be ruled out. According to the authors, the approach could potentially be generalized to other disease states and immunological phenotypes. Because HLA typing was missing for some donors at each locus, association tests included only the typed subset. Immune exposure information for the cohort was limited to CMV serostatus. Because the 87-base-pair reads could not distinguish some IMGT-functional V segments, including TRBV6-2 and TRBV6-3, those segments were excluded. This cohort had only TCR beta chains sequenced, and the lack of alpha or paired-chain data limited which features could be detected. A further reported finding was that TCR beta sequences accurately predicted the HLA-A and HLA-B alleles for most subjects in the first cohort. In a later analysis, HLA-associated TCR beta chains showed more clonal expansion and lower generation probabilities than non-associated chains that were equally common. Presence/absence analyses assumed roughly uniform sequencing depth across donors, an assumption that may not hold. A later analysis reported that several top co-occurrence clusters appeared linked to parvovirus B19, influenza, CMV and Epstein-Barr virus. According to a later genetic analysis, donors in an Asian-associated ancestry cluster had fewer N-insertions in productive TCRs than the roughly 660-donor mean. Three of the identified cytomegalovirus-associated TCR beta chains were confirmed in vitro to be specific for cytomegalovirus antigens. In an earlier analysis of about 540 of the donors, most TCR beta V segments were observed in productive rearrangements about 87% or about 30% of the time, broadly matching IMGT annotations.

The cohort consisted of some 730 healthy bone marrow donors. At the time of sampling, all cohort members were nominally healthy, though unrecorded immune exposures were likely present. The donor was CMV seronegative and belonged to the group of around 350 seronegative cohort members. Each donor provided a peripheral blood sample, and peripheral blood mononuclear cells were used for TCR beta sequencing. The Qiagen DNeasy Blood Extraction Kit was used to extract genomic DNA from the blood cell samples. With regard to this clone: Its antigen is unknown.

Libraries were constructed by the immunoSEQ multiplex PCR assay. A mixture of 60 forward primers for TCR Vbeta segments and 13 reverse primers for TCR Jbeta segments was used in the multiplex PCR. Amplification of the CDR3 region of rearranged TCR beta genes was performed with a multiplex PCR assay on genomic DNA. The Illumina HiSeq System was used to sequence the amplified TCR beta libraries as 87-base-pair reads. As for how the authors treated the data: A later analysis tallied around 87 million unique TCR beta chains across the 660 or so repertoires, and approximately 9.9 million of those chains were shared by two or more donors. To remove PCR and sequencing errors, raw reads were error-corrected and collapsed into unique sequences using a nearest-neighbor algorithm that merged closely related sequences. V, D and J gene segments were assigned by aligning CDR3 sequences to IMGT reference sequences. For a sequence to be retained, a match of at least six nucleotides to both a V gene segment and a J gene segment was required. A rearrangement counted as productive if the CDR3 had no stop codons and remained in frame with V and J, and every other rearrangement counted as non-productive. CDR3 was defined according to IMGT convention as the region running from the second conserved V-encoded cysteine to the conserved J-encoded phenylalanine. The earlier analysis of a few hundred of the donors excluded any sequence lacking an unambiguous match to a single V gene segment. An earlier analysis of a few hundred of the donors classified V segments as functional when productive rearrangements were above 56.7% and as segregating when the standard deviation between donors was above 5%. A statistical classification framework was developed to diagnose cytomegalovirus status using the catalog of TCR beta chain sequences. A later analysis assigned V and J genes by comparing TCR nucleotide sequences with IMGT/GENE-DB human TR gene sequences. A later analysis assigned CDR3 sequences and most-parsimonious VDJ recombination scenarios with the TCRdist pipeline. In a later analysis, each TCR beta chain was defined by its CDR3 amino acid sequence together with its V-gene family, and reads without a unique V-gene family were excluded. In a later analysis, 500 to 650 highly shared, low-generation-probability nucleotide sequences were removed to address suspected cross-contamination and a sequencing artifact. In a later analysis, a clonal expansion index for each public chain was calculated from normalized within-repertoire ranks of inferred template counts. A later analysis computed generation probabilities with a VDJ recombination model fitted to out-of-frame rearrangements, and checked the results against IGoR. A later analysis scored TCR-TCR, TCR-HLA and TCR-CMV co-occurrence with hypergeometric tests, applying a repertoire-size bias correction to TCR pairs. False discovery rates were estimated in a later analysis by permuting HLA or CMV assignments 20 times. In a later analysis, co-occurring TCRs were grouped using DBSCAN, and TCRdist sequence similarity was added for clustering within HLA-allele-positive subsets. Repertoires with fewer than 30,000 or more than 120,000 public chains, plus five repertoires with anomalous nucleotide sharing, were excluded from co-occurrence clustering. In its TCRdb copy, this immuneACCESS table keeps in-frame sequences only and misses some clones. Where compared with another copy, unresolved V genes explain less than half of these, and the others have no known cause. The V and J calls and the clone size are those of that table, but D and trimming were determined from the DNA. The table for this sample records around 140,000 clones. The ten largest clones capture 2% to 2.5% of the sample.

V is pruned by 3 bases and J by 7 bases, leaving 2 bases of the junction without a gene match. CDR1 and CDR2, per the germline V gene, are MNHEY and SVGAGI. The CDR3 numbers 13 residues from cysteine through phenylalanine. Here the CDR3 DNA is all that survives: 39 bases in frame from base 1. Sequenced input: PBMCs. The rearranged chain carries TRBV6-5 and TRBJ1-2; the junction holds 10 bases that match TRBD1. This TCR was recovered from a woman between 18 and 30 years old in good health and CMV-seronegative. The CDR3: CASSYGTGVGYTF. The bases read TGTGCCAGCAGTTATGGGACAGGGGTTGGCTACACCTTC.